This TCR beta chain stems from a study of blood T cell repertoires in COVID-19. At the level of the study: The analysed material was cDNA or gDNA that came from T cells, B-cell-depleted T cells, or PBMCs.

Assay used: immunoSEQ multiplex PCR; TCRdb lists only in-frame clones, some missing. The sample includes 250,000 to 300,000 clones, 89% of them seen just once. V lost 0 bases to trimming and J lost 3 bases, with 7 bases between them. Germline CDR1 reads MNHEY; CDR2 reads SMNVEV (reference sequence). The CDR3 loop spans 14 amino acids. This TCR came from a woman in her sixties or seventies with acute or convalescent COVID-19. The V call is TRBV27, the J call TRBJ2-3; D gene ambiguous. The sequenced sample was peripheral blood. In nucleotides, the CDR3 is TGTGCCAGCAGTTTATCCCTAGTGACAGATACGCAGTATTTT. This sequence encodes CASSLSLVTDTQYF.